Detailed here is one TCR beta chain. Looked up from germline, CDR1 is KGHSH and CDR2 is LQKENI. The CDR3 runs to 18 residues. V lost 2 bases, J lost 1 base, and 11 bases stayed unmatched. The sample originates from a study of cytotoxic CD8 clonotypes in ibrutinib-treated CLL. Here immunoSEQ multiplex PCR was the method, and the copy in TCRdb shows in-frame clones only, minus some. The table lists about 76,000 clones, approximately 86% of them singletons. This sequence originates from a human donor with chronic lymphocytic leukemia. The source material was PBMCs, sampled before ibrutinib treatment. J is TRBJ1-5 and V is TRBV18; 7 bases align to TRBD1. This chain's CDR3 is CASSPNVQTGMSNQPQHF. As DNA, the CDR3 is TGTGCCAGCTCACCAAACGTCCAGACAGGGATGAGCAATCAGCCCCAGCATTTT.